The 20 T cell receptor beta chains reported below all come from one sample, sequenced in a study of neurological immune-mediated disorders. TCRdb fed the 5' RACE reads into MiXCR, producing one record per CDR3 protein. The sample holds under 85,000 distinct CDR3 sequences, under 13% seen once. Sequencing was performed on PBMCs. These receptors were obtained from a man aged 40-49 years in good health.

This clonotype has ten or more counts. CDR3 DNA sequence: TGTGCCAGCAGTCCCTCCGCGGGGTCGGTAACTGAAGCTTTCTTT. This gives the protein CASSPSAGSVTEAFF. The J gene is TRBJ1-1, the V gene TRBV28; D not certain. CDR3 size: 15 residues. Germline loops: CDR1 MDHEN, CDR2 SYDVKM. V was shortened by 5 bases and J by 5 bases, with 18 bases between the two germline ends.

This clonotype came up many times. The gene calls are TRBV5-6 and TRBJ2-3; possible D gene TRBD1, 5 bases. Germline V gene lookup returns CDR1 SGHDT and CDR2 YYEEEE. The CDR3 runs 15 residues. The ends were cut back, 7 bases at V and 0 bases at J, with 15 bases in the middle. CDR3: CASEWAGSSTDTQYF. Here the CDR3 DNA reads TGTGCCAGCGAGTGGGCAGGGTCCAGCACAGATACGCAGTATTTT.

This clonotype was seen many times. The rearrangement links TRBV29-1 to TRBJ2-2; D uncertain. Trimming removed 5 bases at V and 0 bases at J, with 10 bases between. The CDR3 contains 14 residues. The germline gives CDR1 SQVTM, CDR2 ANQGSEA. Here the CDR3 reads CSVSEPANTGELFF. In nucleotides, the CDR3 is TGCAGCGTTTCAGAGCCAGCGAACACCGGGGAGCTGTTTTTT.

This chain's CDR3 is CASSAPGSNTGELFF. The CDR3 DNA reads as TGTGCCAGCAGCGCACCGGGATCGAACACCGGGGAGCTGTTTTTT. J is TRBJ2-2 and V is TRBV7-6; the D gene is possibly TRBD2 (5 bases). CDR3 length: 15 residues. The V end was cut by 5 bases, the J end by 0 bases, with 10 bases between. The germline gives CDR1 SGHVS, CDR2 FNYEAQ.

A remark on this clonotype: A much larger clone differs from this one at a single base, so this may be a read error. This chain uses TRBV4-1 with TRBJ2-7; no firm D call. CDR1 and CDR2 (germline): MGHRA, YSYEKL. CDR3 size: 13 residues. CDR3: CAISQDISYEQYF. CDR3 nucleotides: TGCGCCATCAGCCAAGACATCTCCTACGAGCAGTACTTC.

In its sample, this clonotype was seen once. Sequence at one end of the junction differs from germline and may be a read error. The chain recombines TRBV5-6 with TRBJ2-7, with D possibly being TRBD2 (5 bases). The germline V gene has CDR1 SGHDT and CDR2 YYEEEE. This CDR3 spans 13 amino acids. The CDR3 DNA is TGCGCCAGCAGTTCCGTCGAGGGATACGAGCAGTACTTC. Its protein is CASSSVEGYEQYF.

The chain employs TRBV7-8 and TRBJ2-2; a possible D gene is TRBD1 (5 bases). Germline V CDR1 and CDR2: SGHVS, FQNEAQ. The V end lost 1 base, the J end lost 5 bases, and 23 bases lay between the germline ends. The CDR3 has 19 residues. CDR3 in DNA: TGTGCCAGCAGCTTAGTAATCCCCCGGGCAGGGTGGGGAACCGGGGAGCTGTTTTTT. Translating gives CASSLVIPRAGWGTGELFF.

This clonotype was counted ten times or more. V and J are TRBV5-1 and TRBJ2-3; 9 bases are shared with TRBD1. The CDR3 extends over 14 amino acids. V lost 3 bases to trimming and J lost 4 bases; unmatched junction nucleotides: 3. From germline, CDR1 is SGHRS and CDR2 YFSETQ. The CDR3 region has the DNA TGCGCCAGCAGCTGGGGACAGGGATCAGATACGCAGTATTTT. Translated: CASSWGQGSDTQYF.

There are many counts of this clonotype. The rearrangement links TRBV10-3 to TRBJ1-1; 7 nucleotides match TRBD1. V lost 6 bases, J lost 5 bases, and 18 bases stayed unmatched. This CDR3 is 17 amino acids long. Germline-derived CDR1 and CDR2 are ENHRY and SYGVKD. The chain's CDR3 is CAIRAFEQGFVYTEAFF. The CDR3 coding sequence is TGTGCCATCAGGGCTTTTGAACAGGGGTTTGTGTATACTGAAGCTTTCTTT.

This clonotype has just one count. A read error may explain this, as a much larger clone is one base away. The rearrangement links TRBV12-3 or TRBV12-4 to TRBJ1-1; the match to TRBD1 covers 7 bases. V lost 6 bases to trimming and J lost 1 base; unmatched junction nucleotides: 14. The CDR3 covers 17 residues. CDR3 amino acids: CASSTFGGGIGNTEAFF. The CDR3 nucleotides read TGTGCCAGCAGCACCTTTGGAGGGGGCATTGGGAACACTGAAGCTTTCTTT.

This clonotype was seen only a few times. The V gene is TRBV12-3 or TRBV12-4, the J gene TRBJ1-1, with D possibly TRBD1 on 5 matching bases. The CDR3 is 17 amino acids. V lost 3 bases and J 0 bases, leaving 17 bases between the germline ends. The DNA for the CDR3 is TGTGCCAGCAGTTTGGGGCCCGTCCCTTCTATGAACACTGAAGCTTTCTTT. It yields the protein CASSLGPVPSMNTEAFF.

The gene calls are TRBV11-2 and TRBJ1-1, with TRBD1 as a possible D gene (6 bases). The CDR3 has 19 residues. Germline V gives CDR1 SGHAT, CDR2 FQNNGV. The V and J ends lost 2 bases and 0 bases respectively, with 22 bases between them. DNA of the CDR3: TGTGCCAGCAGCTTAAGCCCCGACAGGTTAAGAACCATGAACACTGAAGCTTTCTTT. Translating gives CASSLSPDRLRTMNTEAFF.

This clonotype was picked up many times. The genes are TRBV5-5 and TRBJ2-1; D is perhaps TRBD1 or TRBD2 (5 bases each). The CDR3 is 15 residues long. The germline V and J ends were trimmed by 4 bases and 9 bases, with 20 bases remaining between them. The V gene's germline CDR1 is SGHKS and CDR2 YYEKEE (reference sequence). In DNA form, the CDR3 reads TGTGCCAGCAGCCCCGGACCCGAGGGGTACGCTGAGCAGTTCTTC. The encoded protein is CASSPGPEGYAEQFF.

At least ten counts were recorded for this clonotype. The chain links TRBV2 to TRBJ1-5, with D unresolved. CDR3 size: 12 residues. Germline V CDR1 and CDR2: SNHLY, FYNNEI. Trimming shortened V by 3 bases and J by 9 bases, and 9 bases separated the two germline ends. DNA of the CDR3: TGTGCCAGCAGTGAGGGGAACCGGCCCCAGCATTTT. It translates to CASSEGNRPQHF.

This clonotype was recorded many times. The V call is TRBV7-9, the J call TRBJ1-1; D gene ambiguous. This CDR3 has 15 amino acids. V lost 1 base, J lost 0 bases, and 9 bases lay in between. Germline CDR1 SEHNR, CDR2 FQNEAQ (reference sequence). The CDR3 DNA reads TGTGCCAGCAGCTTAGAAGGCGCGCTGAACACTGAAGCTTTCTTT. Protein product: CASSLEGALNTEAFF.

There are many counts of this clonotype. The V call is TRBV5-1, the J call TRBJ2-5; 8 nucleotides match TRBD2. CDR3 length: 15 amino acids. Trimming cost V 1 base and J 2 bases; bases outside gene matches: 4. CDR1 and CDR2 (germline): SGHRS, YFSETQ. CDR3 coding DNA: TGCGCCAGCAGCTTGCTAGCGGGTAGTCAAGAGACCCAGTACTTC. Amino acid sequence: CASSLLAGSQETQYF.

This clonotype was seen many times. This sequence joins TRBV12-3 or TRBV12-4 and TRBJ2-3, with 8 bases lining up with TRBD2. This CDR3 comprises 15 residues. J was trimmed by 6 bases and V by 2 bases; bases with no gene match: 7. CDR3 protein: CASSLRGLGADTQYF. The CDR3 coding sequence is TGTGCCAGCAGTTTAAGGGGACTAGGAGCGGATACGCAGTATTTT.

This clonotype was seen repeatedly, ten times or more. The gene calls are TRBV9 and TRBJ1-5; TRBD1 matches at 7 bases. Germline-derived CDR1 and CDR2 are SGDLS and YYNGEE. The CDR3 is 17 amino acids. Trimming cost V 0 bases and J 3 bases; bases outside gene matches: 9. The CDR3 DNA is TGTGCCAGCAGCGTAGGAGACGGTAGGGGGCTCAATCAGCCCCAGCATTTT. Protein sequence: CASSVGDGRGLNQPQHF.

Concerning this clonotype itself: A read error may be the cause here, since a much bigger clone is one base away. This likely comes from a read error, as the CDR3 has no conserved phenylalanine or tryptophan at its end. The V and J genes are TRBV7-2 and TRBJ2-4, with D possibly TRBD1 on 5 matching bases. The V end lost 1 base, the J end lost 9 bases, and 7 bases lay between the germline ends. CDR3 size: 12 residues. CDR1 is SGHTA, CDR2 FQGNSA, per germline. CDR3 residues: CASSLVQGIQYL. In DNA, the CDR3 is TGTGCCAGCAGCTTAGTTCAGGGCATTCAGTACCTC.

The J gene is TRBJ1-1, the V gene TRBV5-1; 8 bases agree with TRBD1. J gave up 0 bases and V 3 bases, and 10 bases lay outside the gene matches. The CDR3 is made up of 17 amino acids. Looked up from germline, CDR1 is SGHRS and CDR2 is YFSETQ. The CDR3 spells CASSSDREGLMNTEAFF. CDR3 sequence (DNA): TGCGCCAGCAGCTCGGACAGGGAGGGGCTCATGAACACTGAAGCTTTCTTT.